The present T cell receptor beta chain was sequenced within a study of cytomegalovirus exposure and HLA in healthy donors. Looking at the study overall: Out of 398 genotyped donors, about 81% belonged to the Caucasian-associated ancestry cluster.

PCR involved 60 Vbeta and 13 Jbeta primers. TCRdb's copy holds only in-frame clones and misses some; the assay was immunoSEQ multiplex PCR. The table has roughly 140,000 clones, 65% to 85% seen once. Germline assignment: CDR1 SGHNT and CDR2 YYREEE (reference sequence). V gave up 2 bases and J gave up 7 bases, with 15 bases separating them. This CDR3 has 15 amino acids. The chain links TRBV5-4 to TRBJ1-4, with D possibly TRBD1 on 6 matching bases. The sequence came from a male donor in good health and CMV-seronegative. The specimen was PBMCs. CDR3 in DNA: TGTGCCAGCAGCTTTTATGGGGGCGGAACTGAAAAACTGTTTTTT. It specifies CASSFYGGGTEKLFF. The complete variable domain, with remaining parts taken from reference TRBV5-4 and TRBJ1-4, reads ETGVTQSPTHLIKTRGQQVTLRCSSQSGHNTVSWYQQALGQGPQFIFQYYREEENGRGNFPPRFSGLQFPNYSSELNVNALELDDSALYLCASSFYGGGTEKLFFGSGTQLSVL.